A selection of T cell receptor beta chains follows, all from one sample in a study of T cells after posttransplantation cyclophosphamide. The method was immunoSEQ multiplex PCR; TCRdb's version includes in-frame clones alone and lacks a portion of them. Among approximately 4,900 clones listed, roughly 75% were seen once. Sequencing was performed on PBMCs, taken after allogeneic stem cell transplant with posttransplant cyclophosphamide. These receptors came from a male patient aged 55 to 70 who received an allogeneic stem cell transplant from an unrelated donor, was CMV-positive, and had no GVHD. Some T cells may be the graft donor's. CDR3s include the opening cysteine and the closing phenylalanine or tryptophan. D genes are given only for firm matches. Where a row states a size, it is once, few, many or the class of an expanded clone; other rows omit it.

D	V	size	J	DNA	CDR3
NA	TRBV30	once	TRBJ2-3	TGTGCCTGGAGTGCTGGGCTAGCAACAGATACGCAGTATTTT	CAWSAGLATDTQYF
TRBD2	TRBV10-3	NA	TRBJ2-3	TGTGCCATCAGTAAGGGACTAGCGATAGCAGATACGCAGTATTTT	CAISKGLAIADTQYF
TRBD1	TRBV5-1	NA	TRBJ2-7	TGCGCCAGCAGCTTGGGTCAGGGGGCTATGAACGAGCAGTACTTC	CASSLGQGAMNEQYF
NA	TRBV30	NA	TRBJ2-1	TGTGCCTGGAGTCAGAACCATGAGCAGTTCTTC	CAWSQNHEQFF
TRBD2	TRBV27	NA	TRBJ2-3	TGTGCCAGCAAGGGACTAGCGGTCGACCCGAAGTGGGATACGCAGTATTTT	CASKGLAVDPKWDTQYF
NA	TRBV5-6	few	TRBJ1-4	TGTGCCAGCAGCCCTACTACAGGGATTAATGAAAAACTGTTTTTT	CASSPTTGINEKLFF
NA	TRBV11-3	NA	TRBJ2-5	TGTGCCAGCAGCCAAGGGAGCAGCCAAGAGACCCAGTACTTC	CASSQGSSQETQYF
NA	TRBV7-2	NA	TRBJ1-2	TGTGCCAGCAGCTTAGCTGGACAGAGTAACTATGGCTACACCTTC	CASSLAGQSNYGYTF
TRBD1	TRBV18	NA	TRBJ2-7	TGTGCCAGCTCACCACCGGGACAGGGTGATTACGAGCAGTACTTC	CASSPPGQGDYEQYF
NA	TRBV6-1	NA	TRBJ1-4	TGTGCCAGCAGTGAAACCCCCGGGGATGAAAAACTGTTTTTT	CASSETPGDEKLFF
NA	TRBV5-4	NA	TRBJ2-3	TGTGCCAGCAGCTTGTGGACAGTGAGAAGGGCCGATACGCAGTATTTT	CASSLWTVRRADTQYF
TRBD2	TRBV6-1	few	TRBJ2-3	TGTGCCAGCAGTGATCCGGGACTAGCGGGGCCGGGAGGGACGCAGTATTTT	CASSDPGLAGPGGTQYF
TRBD1	TRBV4-2	NA	TRBJ1-2	TGTGCCAGCAGCCATCAGGGGGCCGATGGCTACACCTTC	CASSHQGADGYTF
NA	TRBV5-1	NA	TRBJ2-5	TGCGCCAGCAGCTTGGCATCAGGAGAGACCCAGTACTTC	CASSLASGETQYF
TRBD2	TRBV5-1	NA	TRBJ2-5	TGCGCCAGCAGTTTGGCGGGAGGAGAGACCCAGTACTTC	CASSLAGGETQYF
NA	TRBV28	NA	TRBJ2-5	TGTGCCAGCAGTTTACATCCTGATGAGGAGACCCAGTACTTC	CASSLHPDEETQYF
TRBD1	TRBV5-1	NA	TRBJ2-7	TGCGCCAGCAGGCGCCCGGGTGGGACAGCCTACGAGCAGTACTTC	CASRRPGGTAYEQYF
NA	TRBV5-6	once	TRBJ2-3	TGTGCCAGCAGCCTTGACAGCCATACGCAGTATTTT	CASSLDSHTQYF
TRBD1	TRBV15	once	TRBJ1-5	TGTGCCACCACCCGGGACAGGGGCCCCCAGCCCCAGCATTTT	CATTRDRGPQPQHF
NA	TRBV5-4	NA	TRBJ2-3	TGTGCCAGCAGCTTGGGGACAGCAGATACGCAGTATTTT	CASSLGTADTQYF
TRBD1	TRBV7-2	NA	TRBJ2-1	TGTGCCAGCAGCTCTATAAGAGTCCCAGGGGGCAATGAGCAGTTCTTC	CASSSIRVPGGNEQFF
NA	TRBV6-6	NA	TRBJ2-2	TGTGCCAGCAGTTACTTTGGGGGGAAGGCCGGGGAGCTGTTTTTT	CASSYFGGKAGELFF
TRBD1	TRBV14	NA	TRBJ2-6	TGTGCCAGCAGCCAAGGACCGGGACAGTCCTCTGGGGCCAACGTCCTGACTTTC	CASSQGPGQSSGANVLTF
TRBD2	TRBV7-9	NA	TRBJ2-1	TGTGCCAGCAGCCCCTGGACTAGCGGGAGGGAGAGGGATGAGCAGTTCTTC	CASSPWTSGRERDEQFF
NA	TRBV5-1	NA	TRBJ2-7	TGCGCCAGCAGCTTGGAGGCGGGCGAGCAGTACTTC	CASSLEAGEQYF
NA	TRBV7-8	NA	TRBJ1-2	TGTGCCAGCAGCTTAGGGGCAGGACTTAACTATGGCTACACCTTC	CASSLGAGLNYGYTF
NA	TRBV19	few	TRBJ2-3	TGTGCCAGTAGTATGTCTATCACAGATACGCAGTATTTT	CASSMSITDTQYF
NA	TRBV28	few	TRBJ1-5	TGTGCCAGCAGAAGAGGAGGGGATCAGCCCCAGCATTTT	CASRRGGDQPQHF
NA	TRBV27	NA	TRBJ1-2	TGTGCCAGCAGTTTATCCAGGGAACTTTGGCTCTATGGCTACACCTTC	CASSLSRELWLYGYTF
NA	TRBV7-6	NA	TRBJ2-5	TGTGCCAGCAGCGGGACATCTGAGACCCAGTACTTC	CASSGTSETQYF
NA	TRBV5-6	NA	TRBJ1-2	TGTGCCAGCAGCTACCGGCGAGGTGGCTACACCTTC	CASSYRRGGYTF
TRBD2	TRBV6-1	once	TRBJ2-5	TGTGCCAGCAGTGTGGGGGGGTCGGATGAGACCCAGTACTTC	CASSVGGSDETQYF
TRBD1	TRBV28	few	TRBJ1-2	TGTGCCAGCAGTTTTCGAACGACAGGGGCGGACTATGGCTACACCTTC	CASSFRTTGADYGYTF
TRBD1	TRBV6-5	NA	TRBJ1-5	TGTGCCAGCAGAGGGGACAGCTCTCATCAGCCCCAGCATTTT	CASRGDSSHQPQHF
TRBD1	TRBV4-1	NA	TRBJ1-4	TGCGCCAGCCGAATCCGGGACAGTGAAGAAAAACTGTTTTTT	CASRIRDSEEKLFF
NA	TRBV2	NA	TRBJ2-3	TGTGCCAGCGCGAACCCGGGACAAATTTACACAGATACGCAGTATTTT	CASANPGQIYTDTQYF
NA	TRBV20-1	few	TRBJ2-5	TGCAGTGCTGAGCTGTCGGAGACCCAGTACTTC	CSAELSETQYF
TRBD1	TRBV28	NA	TRBJ2-7	TGTGCCAGCAGCCCGTTTGGCCGGACAGGAGCCTACGAGCAGTACTTC	CASSPFGRTGAYEQYF
TRBD1	TRBV19	few	TRBJ2-1	TGTGCCAGTAGTCGACAGGGGAAACGGAATGAGCAGTTCTTC	CASSRQGKRNEQFF
NA	TRBV7-9	few	TRBJ1-2	TGTGCCAGCAGCCCCAGGGACTATGGCTACACCTTC	CASSPRDYGYTF
TRBD2	TRBV9	NA	TRBJ2-3	TGTGCCAGCAGCGCTAGCGGGGGAAGGACAGATACGCAGTATTTT	CASSASGGRTDTQYF